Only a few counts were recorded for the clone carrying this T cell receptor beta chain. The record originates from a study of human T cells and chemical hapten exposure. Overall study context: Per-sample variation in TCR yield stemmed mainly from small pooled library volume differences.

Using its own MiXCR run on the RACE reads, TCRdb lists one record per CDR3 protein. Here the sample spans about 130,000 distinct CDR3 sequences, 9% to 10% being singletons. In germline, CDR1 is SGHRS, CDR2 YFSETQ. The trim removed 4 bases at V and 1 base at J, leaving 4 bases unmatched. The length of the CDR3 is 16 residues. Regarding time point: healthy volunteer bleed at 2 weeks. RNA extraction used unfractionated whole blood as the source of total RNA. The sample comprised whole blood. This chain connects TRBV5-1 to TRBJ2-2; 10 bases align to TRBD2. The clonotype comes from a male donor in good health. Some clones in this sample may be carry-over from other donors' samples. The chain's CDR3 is CASSTSSGRNTGELFF. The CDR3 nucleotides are TGCGCCAGCAGCACCTCTAGCGGGAGGAACACCGGGGAGCTGTTTTTT.